Presented here are 17 T cell receptor beta chains from one specimen sequenced in a study of CXCR3-negative and CXCR3-positive naive CD8 T cells. General study points: TRB CDR3s of CXCR3-positive naive cells were more hydrophobic than those of CXCR3-negative naive cells.

With UMI labels, 5' RACE was used to prepare the TRB cDNA libraries. TCRdb re-called the 5' RACE reads; every CDR3 protein appears as one record, without DNA. The sample table sets out under 150,000 distinct CDR3 sequences. Their specific antigens are unknown. Sequencing input: naive CXCR3+ CD8+ T cells from blood. Indicated subset: CD45RO-CCR7+CD27+CD95- naive CD8+ T cells expressing CXCR3 (TNR3+). All receptors derive from a human donor in good health. Some clones in this sample may be carry-over from other donors' samples.

The chain joins TRBV12-3 or TRBV12-4 to TRBJ2-2; TCRdb designates TRBD1, a call that cannot be tested without DNA. This CDR3 spans 13 amino acids. The CDR3 reads CASRGHLTGELFF.

The chain employs TRBV7-2 and TRBJ1-2. The CDR3 has 15 residues. In germline, CDR1 is SGHTA, CDR2 FQGNSA. The CDR3 protein is CASSLASSSNYGYTF.

V and J are TRBV2 and TRBJ1-1. The V gene's germline CDR1 is SNHLY and CDR2 FYNNEI. This CDR3 is 12 amino acids long. The chain's CDR3 is CASRGMNTEAFF.

V gene TRBV7-3 combines with J gene TRBJ2-1; TCRdb outputs TRBD1, but without DNA this stays unchecked. The V gene's germline CDR1 is SGHTA and CDR2 FQGTGA. This CDR3 is 14 amino acids long. CDR3 region: CASSEGDFGNEQFF.

The chain employs TRBV11-3 and TRBJ2-1. This CDR3 is built from 12 residues. Germline lookup yields CDR1 SGHNT and CDR2 YENEEA. This CDR3 is CASSLSFNEQFF. The variable domain in full, with the rest retrieved from reference TRBV11-3 and TRBJ2-1, is EAGVVQSPRYKIIEKKQPVAFWCNPISGHNTLYWYLQNLGQGPELLIRYENEEAVDDSQLPKDRFSAERLKGVDSTLKIQPAELGDSAVYLCASSLSFNEQFFGPGTRLTVL.

The chain is built from TRBV29-1 and TRBJ2-5; TCRdb returns TRBD2, unconfirmable since there is no DNA. Germline V CDR1 and CDR2: SQVTM, ANQGSEA. The CDR3 totals 13 residues. CDR3 in amino acids: CSVVPSGQETQYF.

The chain's CDR3 is CSARGLDYEQYF. This chain links TRBV20-1 with TRBJ2-7. The CDR3 spans 12 residues. Germline V lookup: CDR1 DFQATT, CDR2 SNEGSKA (reference sequence).

This chain links TRBV10-2 with TRBJ1-1. Per the germline V gene, CDR1 is WSHSY and CDR2 is SAAADI. The CDR3 loop spans 13 amino acids. This CDR3 is CASGNSEHREAFF.

The genes are TRBV21-1 and TRBJ2-3; the TCRdb call, TRBD1, lacks DNA for checking. TRBV21-1 counts as a pseudogene. This CDR3 is 16 amino acids long. CDR3 amino acids: CASSNPDRGNTDTQYF.

The chain carries TRBV12-5 and TRBJ2-7; TCRdb returns TRBD1, unconfirmable since there is no DNA. This CDR3 is built from 18 residues. CDR1 is LGHNT and CDR2 is FRNRAP in the germline V gene. CDR3 in amino acids: CASGLAPDGDLKSYEQYF.

The gene calls are TRBV7-6 and TRBJ2-7; TCRdb reports TRBD2, a call that lacks DNA to check it against. The CDR3 has 18 residues. CDR1 is SGHVS, CDR2 FNYEAQ, per germline. CDR3 loop: CASSSPTLTSGTSYEQYF.

The rearrangement uses TRBV25-1 and TRBJ2-1; the D call from TCRdb, TRBD2, cannot be confirmed without DNA. The CDR3 runs 16 residues. Looked up from germline, CDR1 is MGHDK and CDR2 is SYGVNS. CDR3 amino acids: CASSGMTSGVFNEQFF. Full variable domain (remainder filled in from reference TRBV25-1 and TRBJ2-1): EADIYQTPRYLVIGTGKKITLECSQTMGHDKMYWYQQDPGMELHLIHYSYGVNSTEKGDLSSESTVSRIRTEHFPLTLESARPSHTSQYLCASSGMTSGVFNEQFFGPGTRLTVL.

The chain has TRBV7-9 and TRBJ2-1; the D call of TRBD2 rests on TCRdb alone, since no DNA is present to check it. The germline V gene encodes CDR1 SEHNR and CDR2 FQNEAQ (reference sequence). This CDR3 is 20 amino acids long. CDR3 loop: CASSFPTSGGASSSYNEQFF.

The gene calls are TRBV27 and TRBJ2-7; TCRdb reports TRBD2, a call that lacks DNA to check it against. CDR1 and CDR2 (germline): MNHEY, SMNVEV (reference sequence). CDR3 length equals 16 residues. CDR3 in amino acids: CASSSDGLAVSYEQYF.

The CDR3 here is CSVGQVGYGYTF. This chain links TRBV29-1 with TRBJ1-2; TCRdb outputs TRBD1, but without DNA this stays unchecked. CDR1 and CDR2 (germline): SQVTM, ANQGSEA. The CDR3 spans 12 residues. Complete variable domain (other parts from reference TRBV29-1 and TRBJ1-2): SAVISQKPSRDICQRGTSLTIQCQVDSQVTMMFWYRQQPGQSLTLIATANQGSEATYESGFVIDKFPISRPNLTFSTLTVSNMSPEDSSIYLCSVGQVGYGYTFGSGTRLTVV.

This chain joins TRBV21-1 and TRBJ2-7; TCRdb indicates TRBD1, and absent DNA this call remains unverified. TRBV21-1 counts as a pseudogene. The CDR3 runs 18 residues. CDR3 region: CASENRGLARGVSYEQYF.

The V call is TRBV7-6, the J call TRBJ2-7. Germline V gene sequence: CDR1 SGHVS, CDR2 FNYEAQ. CDR3 size: 12 residues. The CDR3 sequence: CASSLVWGEQYF.